Listed here is a single T cell receptor beta chain. The table lists this clonotype with many counts. Its recognized antigen is unknown. No quality values exist for individual bases; no much larger clone is one base distant. A patient counted as having stable Graves' hyperthyroidism if no progression to ophthalmopathy occurred over 18 months of follow-up. Hyperthyroidism patients were aged 18 to 65 years and newly diagnosed, with disease duration of less than 2 months. The study excluded patients with uncontrolled infections, other autoimmune diseases, pregnancy or lactation. Diagnoses were based on clinical symptoms, serum thyroxine and TRAb, thyroid ultrasound and orbital computed tomography. Ficoll-Paque density gradient centrifugation was used to isolate PBMCs from approximately 11 ml of fresh peripheral blood. Total RNA was extracted with Trizol reagent, and quality was checked on an Agilent 2100 Bioanalyzer.

These data originate in a study of T cells in Graves' hyperthyroidism and ophthalmopathy (dated by TCRdb to about 2019). About the full investigation: Peripheral blood was sampled at the time of initial diagnosis, prior to any treatment. To identify distinguishing TCR V-J signatures, a discovery cohort of 95 to 100 patients was used, comprising 43 with Graves' ophthalmopathy and 57 with stable Graves' hyperthyroidism. An independent validation cohort of 18 to 20 hyperthyroidism patients and 15 or so patients who later progressed to ophthalmopathy tested prospective prediction of ophthalmopathy. For training and testing, the 80 to 100 patients in the discovery cohort were randomly divided in a 7:3 ratio. Thyroid tissue and blood T-cell repertoires from several Graves' hyperthyroidism patients were also compared in the study. After sampling, hyperthyroidism patients received methimazole starting at 30 mg daily, and ophthalmopathy patients received high-dose intravenous methylprednisolone. According to the paper, TCR Vbeta CDR3 sequencing was carried out on about 140 peripheral blood samples, which came from 40 to 45 ophthalmopathy, 75 or so hyperthyroidism and some 17 progressor patients.

Points the paper makes about the study in general: No statistical method was used to fix the sample size in advance, and group allocation was not hidden from the investigators. Most expanded thyroid clonotypes (frequency above 0.001) were also found in blood, which suggests that blood repertoires may mirror thyroid immune responses. A model built on a 13 V-J signature distinguished ophthalmopathy from stable hyperthyroidism, reaching roughly 88% sensitivity and around 81% specificity in cross-validation and 80%/75% in testing. In validation, progression to ophthalmopathy was predicted by the model with around 71% sensitivity and approximately 78% specificity, a median of approximately 6.5 months before onset.

Amplification of TCR beta CDR3 regions was carried out from RNA transcripts. The TCR CDR3 was subjected to a first round of RT-PCR using the HTBI primer set and the Qiagen OneStep RT-PCR kit. The libraries were constructed in a second round of multiplex PCR and then size-selected and purified. The libraries were sequenced on an Illumina HiSeq2000 using paired-end 100 bp reads. Concerning the study's data processing: SOAPnuke was used to process the raw data, with reads discarded if the reads contained adapters or uncalled bases, had a mean Phred below 15, or lacked an exact constant-primer or identifier match. High-quality paired reads were merged with COPE v1.2.5, and unique nucleotide sequences were defined as clonotypes. MiTCR v1.1 was used to align clonotypes to the IMGT TRBV, TRBD and TRBJ reference segments. Analysis was restricted to V-J combinations with a frequency above 0.0001, which covered 98% to 99.2% of repertoires. The TCS score was defined as the ratio of F50 (clonal expansion) to E x V (chaos), calculated using BLOSUM62-based TCRdist between CDR3 peptides within each V-J. Welch's t-statistics and random forest reduced 514 V-J features to around 14, which were used in a naive Bayes classifier (R e1071). The public reads were reprocessed in TCRdb via fastp at Q25 and MiXCR, keeping in-frame beta chains. Identical CDR3 proteins give one entry, which carries the most common genes and DNA. These V and J calls originate from TCRdb's pipeline instead of the authors' own analysis. In this sample the table shows 600,000 to 750,000 distinct CDR3 sequences, 17% of which occur a single time. 15% to 19% of the sample is in the top ten clones.

A distance of 5 bases separates the germline ends of V and J, which lose 2 bases and 2 bases respectively. CDR1 and CDR2 are drawn from the germline V gene (reference sequence): MNHEY, SMNVEV. The CDR3 contains 13 residues, cysteine and phenylalanine counted. CDR3 DNA is the only sequence kept; it has 39 bases, read in frame from the first base. The TCR comes from a man aged 50 to 59 with Graves' hyperthyroidism. The receptor chain draws on TRBV27 and TRBJ2-3, with the D gene too uncertain to name. Sequencing was done on a sample of blood. The CDR3 region: CASSLKPTDTQYF. The nucleotide sequence is TGTGCCAGCAGTTTAAAACCCACAGATACGCAGTATTTT.